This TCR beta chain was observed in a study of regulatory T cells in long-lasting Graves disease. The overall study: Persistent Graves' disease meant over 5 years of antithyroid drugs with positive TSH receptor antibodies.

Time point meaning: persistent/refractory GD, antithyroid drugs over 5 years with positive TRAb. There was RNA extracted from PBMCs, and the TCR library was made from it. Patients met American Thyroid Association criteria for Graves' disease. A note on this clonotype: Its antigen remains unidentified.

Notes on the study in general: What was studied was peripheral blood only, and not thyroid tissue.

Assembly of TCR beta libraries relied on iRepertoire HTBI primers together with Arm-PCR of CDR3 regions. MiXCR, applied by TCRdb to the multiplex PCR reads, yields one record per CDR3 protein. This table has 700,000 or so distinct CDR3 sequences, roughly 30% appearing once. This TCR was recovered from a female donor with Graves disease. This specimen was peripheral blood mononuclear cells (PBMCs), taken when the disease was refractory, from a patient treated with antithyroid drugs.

CDR3 DNA: TGTGCCAGTAGTCCAACAAGGACAGGGGGCACTGAAGCTTTCTTT. This sequence encodes CASSPTRTGGTEAFF. The chain combines TRBV19 with TRBJ1-1; TRBD1 agrees at 10 bases. CDR3 size: 15 residues. J gave up 4 bases and V 5 bases, and 7 bases lay outside the gene matches. CDR1 and CDR2 from the germline V gene are LNHDA and SQIVND (reference sequence).